This T cell receptor (beta chain) was sequenced for a study of shared clonotypes between healthy human individuals. Study as a whole: CD8 memory received one plate per donor, CD8 naive two, CD4 memory three and CD4 naive three.

The data were produced by immunoSEQ multiplex PCR, yet TCRdb's version contains in-frame clones alone and is incomplete. The table includes approximately 2,000,000 clones, around 92% detected once. The length of the CDR3 is 21 residues. CDR1 is SGHTA, CDR2 FQGTGA, per germline. With 5 bases removed from V and 0 bases from J, the gap between germline ends came to 30 bases. Sequencing input: naive CD4+ T cells from PBMCs. Specified subset: CD45RA+ positively selected. The chain links TRBV7-3 to TRBJ2-3, with D possibly TRBD2 on 6 matching bases. The clonotype comes from a man aged 18 to 29 in good health. Some clones in this sample may be carry-over from other donors' samples. CDR3 region: CASSRATLWRASDSSTDTQYF. The DNA for the CDR3 is TGTGCCAGCAGCCGGGCGACTTTGTGGCGAGCTAGCGATTCTAGCACAGATACGCAGTATTTT. Complete variable domain (other parts from reference TRBV7-3 and TRBJ2-3): GAGVSQTPSNKVTEKGKYVELRCDPISGHTALYWYRQSLGQGPEFLIYFQGTGAADDSGLPNDRFFAVRPEGSVSTLKIQRTERGDSAVYLCASSRATLWRASDSSTDTQYFGPGTRLTVL.